These T cell receptor beta chains were read from a single sample in a study of PD-1 blockade in classical Hodgkin lymphoma. The method was immunoSEQ multiplex PCR; TCRdb's version includes in-frame clones alone and lacks a portion of them. The sample yields 25,000 to 35,000 clones, 65% to 90% seen once. The sample was CD4+ T cells from blood, taken at baseline. Receptors originate from a human donor with classical Hodgkin lymphoma. Both conserved end residues are part of each CDR3. Each record gives: J gene, V gene, clone size, D gene, CDR3 protein, CDR3 DNA. The D gene is left open where the match is weak. Size tells how often a clone was seen (once, few, many) or the class of an expanded clone, and some rows leave it out.

J: TRBJ2-1; V: TRBV13; size: NA; D: NA; CDR3: CASSSRVGLSSYNEQFF; DNA: TGTGCCAGCAGCTCCCGCGTGGGGCTAAGCTCCTACAATGAGCAGTTCTTC
J: TRBJ2-1; V: TRBV30; size: NA; D: TRBD2; CDR3: CALRGSGTLEQFF; DNA: TGTGCCCTACGGGGGAGCGGGACCTTAGAGCAGTTCTTC
J: TRBJ1-2; V: TRBV28; size: NA; D: NA; CDR3: CASSLGGRDGYTF; DNA: TGTGCCAGCAGCCTGGGGGGGCGTGATGGCTACACCTTC
J: TRBJ2-5; V: TRBV28; size: NA; D: NA; CDR3: CASSFFGTSEGTQYF; DNA: TGTGCCAGCAGTTTCTTCGGGACTTCCGAGGGGACCCAGTACTTC
J: TRBJ2-7; V: TRBV6-5; size: NA; D: TRBD2; CDR3: CASSTGLAASYEQYF; DNA: TGTGCCAGCAGCACCGGACTAGCGGCGTCCTACGAGCAGTACTTC
J: TRBJ1-3; V: TRBV7-2; size: few; D: NA; CDR3: CASRGTTGGNTIYF; DNA: TGTGCCAGCAGAGGGACCACGGGAGGAAACACCATATATTTT
J: TRBJ1-2; V: TRBV19; size: NA; D: TRBD1; CDR3: CASSIGQGNYGYTF; DNA: TGTGCCAGTAGTATAGGACAGGGGAACTATGGCTACACCTTC
J: TRBJ1-4; V: TRBV18; size: NA; D: NA; CDR3: CASSPTVGTLREKLFF; DNA: TGTGCCAGCTCACCTACGGTTGGAACCCTCCGGGAAAAACTGTTTTTT
J: TRBJ1-3; V: TRBV28; size: once; D: NA; CDR3: CASSSGRVGGALGNTIYF; DNA: TGTGCCAGCAGTTCGGGTCGGGTGGGGGGCGCTTTGGGAAACACCATATATTTT
J: TRBJ1-4; V: TRBV7-2; size: NA; D: NA; CDR3: CASSPRSGTGPEKLFF; DNA: TGTGCCAGCAGCCCGAGATCGGGGACGGGACCCGAAAAACTGTTTTTT
J: TRBJ2-7; V: TRBV30; size: NA; D: TRBD2; CDR3: CAWSVGTSGSPQYF; DNA: TGTGCCTGGAGTGTGGGGACTAGCGGGAGCCCCCAGTACTTC
J: TRBJ2-3; V: TRBV5-1; size: NA; D: TRBD1; CDR3: CASSWDRADTQYF; DNA: TGCGCCAGCAGCTGGGACAGGGCAGATACGCAGTATTTT
J: TRBJ1-5; V: TRBV7-8; size: NA; D: NA; CDR3: CASSLVGFSNQPQHF; DNA: TGTGCCAGCAGCTTAGTTGGGTTTAGCAATCAGCCCCAGCATTTT
J: TRBJ2-3; V: TRBV5-1; size: NA; D: TRBD2; CDR3: CASSLGNNGLAVTDTQYF; DNA: TGCGCCAGCAGCTTGGGGAATAATGGACTAGCGGTAACAGATACGCAGTATTTT
J: TRBJ1-5; V: TRBV29-1; size: NA; D: TRBD1; CDR3: CSVGQGKGPQHF; DNA: TGCAGCGTCGGACAGGGGAAGGGGCCCCAGCATTTT
J: TRBJ1-3; V: TRBV30; size: few; D: TRBD1; CDR3: CAWSKNTGARGNTIYF; DNA: TGTGCCTGGAGCAAAAACACAGGGGCGAGGGGAAACACCATATATTTT
J: TRBJ1-5; V: TRBV10-2; size: few; D: TRBD1; CDR3: CASSQGGGQPQHF; DNA: TGCGCCAGCAGTCAAGGGGGCGGTCAGCCCCAGCATTTT
J: TRBJ2-3; V: TRBV5-6; size: NA; D: NA; CDR3: CASSLGESDTQYF; DNA: TGTGCCAGCAGCTTGGGTGAATCAGATACGCAGTATTTT
J: TRBJ1-6; V: TRBV10-3; size: NA; D: NA; CDR3: CAISESAGSSLPLHF; DNA: TGTGCCATCAGTGAGTCGGCAGGGTCCTCTTTACCCCTCCACTTT
J: TRBJ2-7; V: TRBV19; size: NA; D: TRBD1; CDR3: CASSLWTGIADEQYF; DNA: TGTGCCAGTAGTCTATGGACAGGGATAGCCGACGAGCAGTACTTC
J: TRBJ1-6; V: TRBV11-2; size: NA; D: NA; CDR3: CASSLGGPRSPLHF; DNA: TGTGCCAGCAGCCTAGGGGGTCCACGATCACCCCTCCACTTT
J: TRBJ2-1; V: TRBV27; size: once; D: NA; CDR3: CASRQRDSRDEQFF; DNA: TGTGCCAGCAGGCAGCGGGACAGCCGGGATGAGCAGTTCTTC
J: TRBJ2-2; V: TRBV6-1; size: NA; D: TRBD1; CDR3: CASSGGTGSALWGGLFF; DNA: TGTGCCAGCAGTGGAGGGACAGGGTCGGCCCTCTGGGGTGGGCTGTTTTTT
J: TRBJ2-7; V: TRBV18; size: NA; D: NA; CDR3: CASSPPQAAAYEQYF; DNA: TGTGCCAGCTCACCACCGCAGGCCGCGGCCTACGAGCAGTACTTC
J: TRBJ2-7; V: TRBV28; size: few; D: TRBD1; CDR3: CASIGGGEQYF; DNA: TGTGCCAGCATAGGGGGCGGCGAGCAGTACTTC
J: TRBJ2-3; V: TRBV27; size: NA; D: NA; CDR3: CASRVTQTDTQYF; DNA: TGTGCCAGCAGGGTGACACAGACAGATACGCAGTATTTT
J: TRBJ2-5; V: TRBV10-3; size: NA; D: NA; CDR3: CAISAGETQYF; DNA: TGTGCCATCAGTGCTGGGGAGACCCAGTACTTC
J: TRBJ2-7; V: TRBV6-1; size: NA; D: NA; CDR3: CASSGRQTYEQYF; DNA: TGTGCCAGCAGTGGACGACAGACCTACGAGCAGTACTTC
J: TRBJ2-5; V: TRBV7-7; size: NA; D: TRBD1; CDR3: CASSLGFARGPLTEETQYF; DNA: TGTGCCAGCAGCTTAGGATTCGCCAGGGGGCCACTAACAGAAGAGACCCAGTACTTC